This TCR beta chain was profiled in a study of cytomegalovirus exposure and HLA in healthy donors. Overall study findings and caveats: Later analysis reportedly placed an Asian-associated ancestry cluster below the roughly 700-donor mean in N-insertions. The study had only CMV serostatus as immune exposure information.

The primer mix had 60 Vbeta and 13 Jbeta primers. Study processing details: Later analysis identified roughly 84 million unique TCR beta chains, about 10 million shared. The method was immunoSEQ multiplex PCR; TCRdb's version includes in-frame clones alone and lacks a portion of them. D and trimming were read from the DNA, whereas the V and J calls and clone size are those reported in that table. In the table there are more than 85,000 clones, about four fifths of which are singletons. The CDR3 has 16 amino acids. The trim removed 2 bases at V and 4 bases at J, leaving 9 bases unmatched. Germline CDR1 is MGHRA and CDR2 is YSYEKL. On this clone itself: No antigen is known for it.

Sample: PBMCs. The chain employs TRBV4-1 and TRBJ2-7; 9 nucleotides line up with TRBD1. The TCR was taken from a male donor in good health and CMV-seropositive. The CDR3 DNA sequence: TGCGCCAGCAGCCAATCCTCCGGGACAGGGTCATACGAGCAGTACTTC. This codes for CASSQSSGTGSYEQYF.